One and the same sample provided the 31 T cell receptor beta chains below, sequenced in a study of regulatory T cells in long-lasting Graves disease. Combining iRepertoire HTBI primers with Arm-PCR of CDR3 regions, the authors built TCR beta libraries. MiXCR, applied by TCRdb to the multiplex PCR reads, yields one record per CDR3 protein. The sample contains 360,000 or so distinct CDR3 sequences, over 15% of which appear only once. As to time point: newly diagnosed GD, antithyroid drugs for less than 3 months. The TCR library was made from RNA that had been extracted from PBMCs in TRIzol. These records were also assigned to another study, of T cells in Graves' hyperthyroidism and ophthalmopathy.

The sequencing used peripheral blood mononuclear cells (PBMCs), collected at new diagnosis, from a patient treated with antithyroid drugs. These TCRs come from a man aged 40-49 years with Graves disease.

This clonotype has a count of ten or more. V usage is TRBV30 and J usage is TRBJ1-1; D remains ambiguous. The germline V gene has CDR1 GTSNPN and CDR2 SVGIG (reference sequence). With 3 bases removed from V and 1 base from J, the gap between germline ends came to 6 bases. The CDR3 runs to 12 residues. The CDR3 DNA follows: TGTGCCTGGAGCAACAGGAACACTGAAGCTTTCTTT. This encodes CAWSNRNTEAFF.

This clonotype was observed many times. The CDR3 reads CASSSGAEAFF. The CDR3 nucleotides are TGTGCCAGCAGCTCCGGGGCTGAAGCTTTCTTT. The V gene is TRBV7-3, the J gene TRBJ1-1, with D uncertain. This CDR3 spans 11 amino acids. From germline, CDR1 is SGHTA and CDR2 FQGTGA. V lost 4 bases, J lost 6 bases, and 6 bases lay in between.

This clonotype was recorded many times. The V call is TRBV6-2 or TRBV6-3, the J call TRBJ2-1; 7 bases match TRBD2. V lost 2 bases, J lost 3 bases, and 4 bases stayed unmatched. The CDR3 extends over 15 amino acids. Germline CDR1 and CDR2: MNHEY and SVGEGT. The CDR3 is CASSYLPGGYNEQFF. In DNA, the CDR3 is TGTGCCAGCAGTTACCTGCCGGGAGGCTACAATGAGCAGTTCTTC.

This clonotype was seen at least ten times. This chain uses TRBV30 with TRBJ1-3; possible D gene TRBD1, 6 bases. The CDR3 has 13 residues. CDR1 is GTSNPN, CDR2 SVGIG, per germline (reference sequence). Trimming cost V 5 bases and J 2 bases, with 10 bases left between them. DNA of the CDR3: TGTGCCTGGGGCCGGGACACTGGAAACACCATATATTTT. Translation gives CAWGRDTGNTIYF. Supplemented by reference TRBV30 and TRBJ1-3, the full variable domain reads SQTIHQWPATLVQPVGSPLSLECTVEGTSNPNLYWYRQAAGRGLQLLFYSVGIGQISSEVPQNLSASRPQDRQFILSSKKLLLSDSGFYLCAWGRDTGNTIYFGEGSWLTVV.

This sequence joins TRBV5-5 and TRBJ2-7, with a weak D call TRBD1 (5 bases). Germline CDR1 and CDR2: SGHKS and YYEKEE (reference sequence). This CDR3 spans 18 amino acids. Between the trimmed V and J ends, which lost 1 base and 6 bases, there was a span of 26 bases. The CDR3 nucleotides are TGTGCCAGCAGCTTGTTTCTAAAGGGGCCCCGCTTACGAAGCGAGCAGTACTTC. It codes for CASSLFLKGPRLRSEQYF.

This clonotype was observed many times. CDR3 residues: CASSPLVGDTQYF. The CDR3 coding sequence is TGTGCCAGCTCACCCCTAGTAGGAGATACGCAGTATTTT. This chain uses TRBV18 with TRBJ2-3; D remains unclear. The V gene's germline CDR1 is KGHSH and CDR2 LQKENI. V was pared by 3 bases and J by 5 bases, with 9 bases between. CDR3 length: 13 residues.

The rearrangement uses TRBV20-1 and TRBJ1-1; D is uncertain. The CDR3 totals 13 residues. Trimming removed 6 bases from V and 0 bases from J, with 11 bases in between. Germline V gene lookup returns CDR1 DFQATT and CDR2 SNEGSKA (reference sequence). The CDR3 DNA follows: TGCAGTGCGATAATTTCAATGAACACTGAAGCTTTCTTT. Protein product: CSAIISMNTEAFF.

With regard to this clonotype: With a much larger clone just one base away, this may be a read error. The V and J genes are TRBV2 and TRBJ2-2, with 7 bases aligning to TRBD1. The CDR3 is 13 residues long. Germline V gene lookup returns CDR1 SNHLY and CDR2 FYNNEI. The CDR3 spells CASSGQGNGEPFF. The CDR3 DNA sequence: TGTGCCAGCAGTGGACAGGGAAACGGGGAGCCGTTTTTT.

The sample holds many counts of this clonotype. V and J are TRBV20-1 and TRBJ2-7; 7 nucleotides agree with TRBD1. V shed 6 bases, J shed 2 bases, and the junction held 10 bases outside the gene matches. Germline lookup yields CDR1 DFQATT and CDR2 SNEGSKA (reference sequence). The length of the CDR3 is 14 residues. Here the CDR3 reads CSARRPGTAYEQYF. The CDR3 DNA sequence: TGCAGTGCAAGGAGACCCGGGACAGCCTACGAGCAGTACTTC.

This clonotype was counted at least ten times. The gene calls are TRBV28 and TRBJ2-7; 13 nucleotides line up with TRBD2. Germline CDR1 and CDR2: MDHEN and SYDVKM. J lost 3 bases, V lost 3 bases, and 11 bases had no gene match. The CDR3 contains 18 residues. The CDR3 DNA sequence: TGTGCCAGCAGTTTTTCCCCTGGACTAGCGGGGGTTAGCTACGAGCAGTACTTC. It specifies CASSFSPGLAGVSYEQYF.

This clonotype occurred a few times. One end of the junction varies from germline; a read error may be responsible. This chain links TRBV13 with TRBJ2-3; TRBD1 is a possible D gene (5 bases). Germline lookup yields CDR1 PRHDT and CDR2 FYEKMQ (reference sequence). This CDR3 is 15 amino acids long. CDR3 nucleotide sequence: TGTGCCAGCAGCTTAAAGGGGCAGGGCGCAGATATGCAGTATTTT. Protein: CASSLKGQGADMQYF.

The V and J genes are TRBV25-1 and TRBJ2-1; 10 bases map to TRBD1. V shed 7 bases and J 0 bases; nucleotides not matched to a gene: 9. This CDR3 has 17 residues. CDR1 and CDR2 from the germline V gene are MGHDK and SYGVNS. This chain's CDR3 is CASKNSGTGDSYNEQFF. In DNA, the CDR3 is TGTGCCAGCAAGAATTCCGGGACAGGGGACTCCTACAATGAGCAGTTCTTC.

For this clonotype: It may be a read error: a sequence one base away is much more abundant. The chain employs TRBV7-9 and TRBJ2-1; 9 bases align to TRBD2. This CDR3 contains 17 residues. V shed 1 base, J shed 2 bases, and the junction held 6 bases outside the gene matches. Germline values: CDR1 SEHNR, CDR2 FQNEAQ (reference sequence). CDR3 sequence (DNA): TGTGCCAGCAGCTTAGGGTCTAGCGGGGTACCCTACAATGAGCAGTTCTTC. The encoded protein is CASSLGSSGVPYNEQFF.

This chain joins TRBV10-2 and TRBJ2-5; D assignment may be TRBD1 or TRBD2 (5 bases each). The CDR3 extends over 14 amino acids. Trimming took off 0 bases at V and 7 bases at J, with 12 bases between the two ends. Germline CDR1 WSHSY, CDR2 SAAADI. For the CDR3, the DNA is TGCGCCAGCAGTGAGTCGGGACCTGACGGGACCCAGTACTTC. Amino acids: CASSESGPDGTQYF.

This clonotype was seen at least ten times. This sequence joins TRBV7-8 and TRBJ2-3; weak D call: TRBD1 (6 bases). CDR3 size: 13 residues. Trimming removed 5 bases from V and 3 bases from J, with 9 bases in between. From germline, CDR1 is SGHVS and CDR2 FQNEAQ. The CDR3 DNA follows: TGTGCCAGCAGCGTCCAGGGGACAGATACGCAGTATTTT. Residues: CASSVQGTDTQYF.

The chain employs TRBV7-2 and TRBJ1-2, with D uncertain. The V end was cut by 4 bases, the J end by 8 bases, with 14 bases between. The CDR3 sequence is 13 residues long. CDR1 is SGHTA and CDR2 is FQGNSA in the germline V gene. The chain's CDR3 is CASSYDVPRGYTF. CDR3 DNA sequence: TGTGCCAGCAGCTACGATGTTCCCCGGGGCTACACCTTC.

Notes on this clonotype: This could be a read error, since a much larger clone is one nucleotide away. The V gene is TRBV28, the J gene TRBJ2-5; 8 bases line up with TRBD2. The length of the CDR3 is 16 residues. The V gene's germline CDR1 is MDHEN and CDR2 SYDVKM. The CDR3 protein is CASSRHSGGIQGTQYF. Here the CDR3 DNA reads TGTGCCAGCAGTCGTCACAGCGGGGGAATCCAAGGGACCCAGTACTTC.

This clonotype showed up just a few times. The chain is built from TRBV10-3 and TRBJ1-4; D is unclear. The V and J ends lost 6 bases and 8 bases respectively, with 13 bases between them. In germline, CDR1 is ENHRY, CDR2 SYGVKD. CDR3 length: 13 amino acids. CDR3 residues: CAIRRSLGEKLFF. CDR3 bases: TGTGCCATCAGGAGGAGTCTTGGGGAAAAACTGTTTTTT.

This clonotype was picked up many times. The rearrangement links TRBV7-9 to TRBJ2-3, with 11 bases aligning to TRBD2. Per germline, CDR1 SEHNR and CDR2 FQNEAQ (reference sequence). Trimming at V came to 5 bases and at J to 0 bases, leaving 4 bases not matched to a gene. This CDR3 region has 16 residues. CDR3 amino acids: CASSAGTSGSTDTQYF. CDR3 coding DNA: TGTGCCAGCAGCGCCGGGACTAGCGGTAGCACAGATACGCAGTATTTT.

J is TRBJ1-4 and V is TRBV20-1; no clear D. The CDR3 is made up of 12 amino acids. V lost 3 bases to trimming and J lost 7 bases, with 9 bases between them. CDR1 and CDR2 from the germline V gene are DFQATT and SNEGSKA (reference sequence). CDR3 amino acids: CSASWGPEKLFF. The CDR3 bases are TGCAGTGCTAGCTGGGGTCCTGAAAAACTGTTTTTT.

This clonotype appeared many times. The chain uses TRBV6-2 or TRBV6-3 and TRBJ2-7; perhaps TRBD1 as D (5 bases). Germline CDR1 and CDR2: MNHEY and SVGEGT. The CDR3 spans 12 residues. V was cut by 10 bases and J by 6 bases, with 16 bases left in between. This CDR3 reads CAIQGVWGEQYF. In nucleotides, the CDR3 is TGTGCCATCCAGGGTGTCTGGGGCGAGCAGTACTTC.

This clonotype was detected only a few times. CDR3 DNA sequence: TGTGCCAGCAGCAAGTGGACTAGCGCTGACAATGAGCAGTTCTTC. It is translated as CASSKWTSADNEQFF. The V call is TRBV7-3, the J call TRBJ2-1; 9 positions match TRBD2. Germline V gives CDR1 SGHTA, CDR2 FQGTGA. Trimming removed 5 bases from V and 5 bases from J; junction bases left unmatched: 7. There are 15 residues in the CDR3. Combining the CDR3 with reference TRBV7-3 and TRBJ2-1 gives the whole variable domain GAGVSQTPSNKVTEKGKYVELRCDPISGHTALYWYRQSLGQGPEFLIYFQGTGAADDSGLPNDRFFAVRPEGSVSTLKIQRTERGDSAVYLCASSKWTSADNEQFFGPGTRLTVL.

The chain recombines TRBV12-5 with TRBJ1-5; 9 positions agree with TRBD1. V was clipped by 5 bases and J by 7 bases; unmatched bases: 3. This CDR3 comprises 13 residues. The V gene's germline CDR1 is LGHNT and CDR2 FRNRAP. CDR3 residues: CASGLGQGQPQHF. CDR3 nucleotide sequence: TGTGCTAGTGGTCTCGGACAGGGGCAGCCCCAGCATTTT.

This clonotype was counted many times. The chain joins TRBV28 to TRBJ2-1, with 12 bases matching TRBD1. Germline CDR1 is MDHEN and CDR2 is SYDVKM. This CDR3 comprises 18 residues. V dropped 6 bases and J dropped 5; count of bases not matched to a gene: 14. Written as DNA, the CDR3 is TGTGCCAGCAGCACCGGGACAGGGGGCTTTCGGAAAAACAATGAGCAGTTCTTC. It specifies CASSTGTGGFRKNNEQFF. The full variable domain, its missing parts supplied by reference TRBV28 and TRBJ2-1, is DVKVTQSSRYLVKRTGEKVFLECVQDMDHENMFWYRQDPGLGLRLIYFSYDVKMKEKGDIPEGYSVSREKKERFSLILESASTNQTSMYLCASSTGTGGFRKNNEQFFGPGTRLTVL.

This clonotype was picked up many times. The gene calls are TRBV12-5 and TRBJ2-7; D call uncertain. This CDR3 region has 13 residues. CDR1 and CDR2 from the germline V gene are LGHNT and FRNRAP. V shed 1 base and J shed 3 bases, with 7 bases lying between them. CDR3 in amino acids: CASGLGRIYEQYF. CDR3 DNA: TGTGCTAGTGGTTTGGGCAGGATCTACGAGCAGTACTTC.

The chain recombines TRBV19 with TRBJ2-2, with D perhaps assigned TRBD1 or TRBD2 (5 bases each). The germline V gene encodes CDR1 LNHDA and CDR2 SQIVND (reference sequence). The V and J ends lost 5 bases and 0 bases respectively, with 13 bases between them. CDR3 length equals 16 residues. This chain's CDR3 is CASSERGTANTGELFF. CDR3 coding DNA: TGTGCCAGTAGTGAACGAGGGACGGCGAACACCGGGGAGCTGTTTTTT.

V usage is TRBV24-1 and J usage is TRBJ2-7, with D unclear. CDR1 and CDR2 from the germline V gene are KGHDR and SFDVKD. V gave up 6 bases and J gave up 5 bases, with 7 bases separating them. This CDR3 has 11 residues. CDR3 nucleotides: TGTGCCACCAGTATGGCGGACGAGCAGTACTTC. Translated: CATSMADEQYF.

This clonotype was counted ten times or more. The CDR3: CASSPPGLSGNTIYF. Here the CDR3 DNA reads TGTGCCAGCTCACCACCGGGACTGTCTGGAAACACCATATATTTT. This chain links TRBV18 with TRBJ1-3, with a weak D call TRBD1 (5 bases). This CDR3 region has 15 residues. The ends were cut back, 0 bases at V and 1 base at J, with 7 bases in the middle. The germline gives CDR1 KGHSH, CDR2 LQKENI.

This clonotype was picked up many times. The chain employs TRBV20-1 and TRBJ2-7, with 7 nucleotides matching TRBD1. Germline V gene data show CDR1 as DFQATT and CDR2 as SNEGSKA (reference sequence). The CDR3 is 13 amino acids. J gave up 0 bases and V 6 bases, and 5 bases lay outside the gene matches. CDR3 in amino acids: CSATDRTSYEQYF. Written as DNA, the CDR3 is TGCAGTGCAACGGACAGGACCTCCTACGAGCAGTACTTC.

On this clonotype itself: Possible read error: a much larger clone is one base away. This chain links TRBV20-1 with TRBJ2-1; 7 bases match TRBD2. This CDR3 contains 16 residues. The germline V gene has CDR1 DFQATT and CDR2 SNEGSKA (reference sequence). J gave up 8 bases and V 0 bases, and 13 bases lay outside the gene matches. The chain's CDR3 is CSARDSGGGGVDEQFF. In nucleotides, the CDR3 is TGCAGTGCTAGAGATTCTGGCGGGGGAGGTGTGGATGAGCAGTTCTTC.

The table lists this clonotype with a few counts. J is TRBJ1-5 and V is TRBV6-1; D is possibly TRBD1 (6 bases). CDR3 length equals 13 residues. Germline V gene sequence: CDR1 MNHNS, CDR2 SASEGT. Trimming left V 10 bases short and J 5 bases short, with 15 bases between. CDR3 nucleotides: TGTGCCATCGTACAGGGAGGGGATCAGCCCCAGCATTTT. Translating it yields CAIVQGGDQPQHF.